This TCR beta chain was profiled in a study of CD8 T cells in ankylosing spondylitis. CDR3 size: 15 residues. Germline lookup yields CDR1 WNHNN and CDR2 SYGVQD (reference sequence). With 1 base clipped from V and 1 base from J, the junction kept 2 bases outside the gene matches. This clonotype was observed many times. TCRdb re-called the 5' RACE reads through MiXCR, storing one row per CDR3 protein. Of 200,000 to 250,000 distinct CDR3 sequences in the sample, approximately 11% were seen once. The V and J genes are TRBV10-1 and TRBJ1-1; 8 nucleotides align to TRBD1. This TCR derives from a male donor with ankylosing spondylitis or in good health (not recorded which). Sequencing was done on a sample of blood, either unsorted or a sorted T cell fraction (not recorded which). Written as DNA, the CDR3 is TGCGCCAGCAGTGAGTATCAGGGGGCGAACACTGAAGCTTTCTTT. This gives the protein CASSEYQGANTEAFF.